These 17 T cell receptor beta chains originate from one sample sequenced in a study of CD8 T cells in Susac syndrome. The authors reverse transcribed roughly 0.5 to 1 ug RNA with random hexamers. TCRdb recomputed calls from the immunoSEQ multiplex PCR reads with MiXCR, one row per CDR3 protein. The data contain 250,000 to 300,000 distinct CDR3 sequences, roughly 84% of them seen just once; the ten biggest clones take up around 0.12%. Specimen: CD8+ T cells from PBMCs. Receptor source: a human donor with multiple sclerosis.

This clonotype was found once. An end of the junction differs from the germline gene, which may be a read error. CDR3 region: CSARDLGGRSYNEQFF. The DNA for the CDR3 is TGCAGCGCTAGAGATCTTGGGGGGCGCTCCTACAATGAGCAGTTCTTC. V usage is TRBV20-1 and J usage is TRBJ2-1; D tentatively fits TRBD1 or TRBD2 (6 bases each). CDR3 length: 16 residues. The V gene's germline CDR1 is DFQATT and CDR2 SNEGSKA (reference sequence).

This clonotype was counted once. V usage is TRBV29-1 and J usage is TRBJ2-2, with D possibly matching TRBD2 (5 bases). The CDR3 sequence is 14 residues long. Trimming took off 0 bases at V and 4 bases at J, with 9 bases between the two ends. CDR1 is SQVTM, CDR2 ANQGSEA, per germline. The CDR3 DNA follows: TGCAGCGTTGAAGACCGAGGAGGCACCGGGGAGCTGTTTTTT. It translates to CSVEDRGGTGELFF.

The genes are TRBV3-1 and TRBJ2-6; 7 bases are shared with TRBD1. Germline values: CDR1 LGHDT, CDR2 YNNKEL (reference sequence). CDR3 length: 15 amino acids. V shed 7 bases and J 2 bases; nucleotides not matched to a gene: 5. The CDR3 sequence is CASINRGAGANVLTF. The CDR3 DNA reads as TGTGCCAGCATCAACAGGGGCGCTGGGGCCAACGTCCTGACTTTC.

This clonotype was observed a single time. V and J are TRBV15 and TRBJ2-1, with a possible D match to TRBD2 (7 bases). CDR1 LNHNV and CDR2 YYDKDF come from the germline V gene (reference sequence). CDR3 size: 18 residues. The V end lost 4 bases, the J end lost 8 bases, and 27 bases lay between the germline ends. In DNA form, the CDR3 reads TGTGCCACCAGCATTCAATTAGGGGGGGCGGTGGGCTGGGATGAGCAGTTCTTC. It is translated as CATSIQLGGAVGWDEQFF.

This clonotype came up a few times. CDR3 protein: CASSEESGGYTF. The CDR3 DNA reads as TGTGCCAGCAGTGAGGAGTCCGGGGGCTACACCTTC. The chain recombines TRBV2 with TRBJ1-2; no definite D call. Looked up from germline, CDR1 is SNHLY and CDR2 is FYNNEI. V dropped 3 bases and J dropped 8 bases, with 10 bases sitting between them. This CDR3 has 12 residues.

The chain employs TRBV7-9 and TRBJ2-3; TRBD2 aligns across 7 bases. V gave up 5 bases and J gave up 2 bases; unmatched junction bases: 16. The CDR3 extends over 18 amino acids. CDR1 and CDR2 from the germline V gene are SEHNR and FQNEAQ (reference sequence). In DNA form, the CDR3 reads TGTGCCAGCAGCAAGCAACGGGCCAGCGGGACCAACACAGATACGCAGTATTTT. Translation gives CASSKQRASGTNTDTQYF.

The chain employs TRBV28 and TRBJ2-7; 9 bases fit TRBD2. Germline V gene data show CDR1 as MDHEN and CDR2 as SYDVKM. V was pared by 3 bases and J by 5 bases, with 8 bases of the junction left unmatched. The CDR3 length is 15 residues. CDR3 amino acids: CASSFPAAGGNEQYF. The CDR3 DNA is TGTGCCAGCAGTTTCCCTGCTGCGGGAGGGAACGAGCAGTACTTC.

This clonotype is a singleton in its sample. The chain combines TRBV5-1 with TRBJ2-1; the D gene is possibly TRBD2 (6 bases). V gave up 1 base and J gave up 5 bases, with 13 bases separating them. This CDR3 has 15 residues. The germline gives CDR1 SGHRS, CDR2 YFSETQ. The CDR3 DNA is TGCGCCAGCAGCTTGCGGAGGGGTCGCGACAATGAGCAGTTCTTC. As protein: CASSLRRGRDNEQFF.

This clonotype was observed a single time. The V and J genes are TRBV28 and TRBJ2-5; D may be TRBD2 (7 bases). This CDR3 is 14 amino acids long. V lost 7 bases and J lost 2, with 14 bases in between. Germline V CDR1 and CDR2: MDHEN, SYDVKM. CDR3 residues: CASTPGGRQETQYF. DNA of the CDR3: TGTGCCAGCACCCCGGGGGGCAGGCAAGAGACCCAGTACTTC.

This clonotype has just one count. V and J are TRBV30 and TRBJ2-7, with 11 bases fitting TRBD1. Trimming took 5 bases from V and 4 from J; bases not matched to a gene: 7. Germline CDR1 is GTSNPN and CDR2 is SVGIG (reference sequence). The CDR3 covers 14 residues. CDR3 sequence reads: CAWAVGQGVYEQYF. The CDR3 DNA is TGTGCCTGGGCCGTGGGACAGGGGGTGTACGAGCAGTACTTC. The full variable domain, completed using reference TRBV30 and TRBJ2-7, is SQTIHQWPATLVQPVGSPLSLECTVEGTSNPNLYWYRQAAGRGLQLLFYSVGIGQISSEVPQNLSASRPQDRQFILSSKKLLLSDSGFYLCAWAVGQGVYEQYFGPGTRLTVT.

The V and J genes are TRBV14 and TRBJ2-1; 9 bases align to TRBD2. CDR1 is SGHDN, CDR2 FVKESK, per germline. V dropped 4 bases and J dropped 1; count of bases not matched to a gene: 5. The length of the CDR3 is 16 residues. CDR3: CASSLSREGSYNEQFF. CDR3 nucleotides: TGTGCCAGCAGCCTCTCGCGGGAGGGGTCCTACAATGAGCAGTTCTTC.

This rearrangement joins TRBV27 to TRBJ2-3; 8 bases fit TRBD2. The J segment lost 7 bases and the V segment lost 7 bases, leaving 7 bases of the junction unmatched. The CDR3 has 13 amino acids. Germline-derived CDR1 and CDR2 are MNHEY and SMNVEV (reference sequence). The CDR3 loop is CASTPGLGYTQYF. Here the CDR3 DNA reads TGTGCCAGCACCCCGGGACTAGGTTATACGCAGTATTTT.

The V and J genes are TRBV5-4 and TRBJ2-5, with D maybe TRBD2 (5 bases). Germline loops: CDR1 SGHNT, CDR2 YYREEE (reference sequence). V shed 0 bases and J shed 3 bases, with 12 bases lying between them. The CDR3 has 15 residues. DNA of the CDR3: TGTGCCAGCAGCTTGGCCCCGAGCGGCAAAGAGACCCAGTACTTC. Protein sequence: CASSLAPSGKETQYF.

The chain has TRBV9 and TRBJ2-4, with D possibly being TRBD1 (5 bases). The CDR3 spans 16 residues. The V gene's germline CDR1 is SGDLS and CDR2 YYNGEE. Trimming took 4 bases from V and 5 from J, leaving 19 bases between them. The CDR3 coding sequence is TGTGCCAGCAGCTCCCCCACGGCAGGGCTTCAAAACATTCAGTACTTC. It is translated as CASSSPTAGLQNIQYF.

The rearrangement joins TRBV12-3 or TRBV12-4 to TRBJ2-2, with D tentatively TRBD2 (6 bases). The V gene lost 3 bases and the J gene lost 4 bases, with 27 bases spanning the gap. The CDR3 has 20 amino acids. The CDR3 DNA reads TGTGCCAGCAGTTTCATGCCGGGGCTTGGGAGCGGTAGCGGCACCGGGGAGCTGTTTTTT. Its translation is CASSFMPGLGSGSGTGELFF.

The chain joins TRBV4-1 to TRBJ1-3; 9 nucleotides line up with TRBD1. V lost 0 bases, J lost 8 bases, and 2 bases stayed unmatched. The germline V gene has CDR1 MGHRA and CDR2 YSYEKL. The CDR3 consists of 14 residues. CDR3 in amino acids: CASSQEDRGDTIYF. In DNA, the CDR3 is TGCGCCAGCAGCCAAGAGGACAGGGGAGACACCATATATTTT.

The rearrangement links TRBV7-9 to TRBJ2-2; D unclear. From germline, CDR1 is SEHNR and CDR2 FQNEAQ (reference sequence). The CDR3 contains 13 residues. With 2 bases removed from V and 5 bases from J, the gap between germline ends came to 6 bases. Here the CDR3 reads CASSLRRTGELFF. As DNA, the CDR3 is TGTGCCAGCAGCTTACGAAGAACCGGGGAGCTGTTTTTT.